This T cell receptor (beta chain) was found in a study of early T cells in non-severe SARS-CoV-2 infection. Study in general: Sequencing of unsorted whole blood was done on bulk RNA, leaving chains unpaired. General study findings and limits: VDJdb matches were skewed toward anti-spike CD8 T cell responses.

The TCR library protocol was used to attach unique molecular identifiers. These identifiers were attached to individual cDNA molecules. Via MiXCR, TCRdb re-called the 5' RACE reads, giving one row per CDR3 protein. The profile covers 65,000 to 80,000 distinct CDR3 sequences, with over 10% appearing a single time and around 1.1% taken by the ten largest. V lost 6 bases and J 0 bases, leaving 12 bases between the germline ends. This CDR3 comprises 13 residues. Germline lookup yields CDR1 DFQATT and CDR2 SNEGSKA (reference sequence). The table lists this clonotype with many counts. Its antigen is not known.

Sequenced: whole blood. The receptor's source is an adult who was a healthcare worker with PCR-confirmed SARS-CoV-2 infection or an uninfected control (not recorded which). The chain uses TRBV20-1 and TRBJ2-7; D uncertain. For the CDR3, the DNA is TGCAGTGCCGACGACGGGCTCTCCTACGAGCAGTACTTC. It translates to CSADDGLSYEQYF.